This TCR beta chain emerged from a study of T cells after yellow fever vaccination. Points from the study as a whole: Though it reached lower strength, the secondary response hit its peak faster, day 5 versus 15.

TCRdb re-derived calls from the 5' RACE reads in MiXCR, one entry per CDR3 protein. This table holds some 120,000 distinct CDR3 sequences, 8.9% found once. In its sample, this clonotype was seen a few times. Its antigen is unknown. The V gene's germline CDR1 is MNHEY and CDR2 SVGEGT. The CDR3 length is 15 residues. Trimming removed 10 bases at V and 0 bases at J, with 18 bases between. Sequenced material: CD8+ T cells sorted from PBMCs, taken on the day of the yellow fever booster vaccination. The receptor was derived from a man aged 18 to 29 who received the YFV17D yellow fever vaccine. The chain has TRBV6-2 or TRBV6-3 and TRBJ1-1, with D unresolved. This chain's CDR3 is CATALAQEMNTEAFF. CDR3 bases: TGTGCCACCGCATTGGCGCAAGAAATGAACACTGAAGCTTTCTTT.